These T cell receptor beta chains were read from a single sample in a study of T cell responses to AZD1222 COVID-19 vaccine. Profiled with immunoSEQ multiplex PCR; TCRdb holds only in-frame clones, not every one. This sample has roughly 170,000 clones, with roughly 87% found just once. The source was peripheral blood, collected on day 0 of AZD1222 vaccination. The receptors were gathered from an adult in good health. Both conserved end residues are trimmed from each CDR3. Fields, in order: CDR3 length, V gene, J gene, CDR3 protein.

10	TRBV12-3/TRBV12-4	TRBJ1-5	ASSLGNQPQH
13	TRBV27	TRBJ2-7	ASSASTGTAYEQY
15	TRBV19	TRBJ1-1	ASSSPPGRLVNTEAF
14	TRBV10-3	TRBJ2-7	AISEEGRGNSYEQY
9	TRBV20-1	TRBJ1-1	STADNTEAF
12	TRBV13	TRBJ2-7	ASSPSGASYEQY
13	TRBV9	TRBJ2-1	ASSKDRGPYNEQF
9	TRBV28	TRBJ2-1	ASSGVGEQF
13	TRBV6-1	TRBJ2-7	ASSDGTDTLGEQY
13	TRBV15	TRBJ1-4	ATSRDRGAEEKLF
14	TRBV7-3	TRBJ1-1	ASSLTGGTGGTEAF
9	TRBV29-1	TRBJ1-2	SVEFLFSYT
13	TRBV7-6	TRBJ2-5	ASSESWGAQETQY
15	TRBV18	TRBJ1-5	ASSGDKRTGNDQPQH
13	TRBV9	TRBJ2-3	ASSGRDRGTDTQY
12	TRBV18	TRBJ1-1	ASSLGGLITEAF
11	TRBV30	TRBJ2-5	AWSGQAQETQY
12	TRBV19	TRBJ1-1	ASTRGHMNTEAF
10	TRBV12-3/TRBV12-4	TRBJ1-2	ASSLARDGYT
13	TRBV14	TRBJ2-3	ASSPQGTSTDTQY
13	TRBV5-8	TRBJ2-5	ASSRRLGEAETQY
14	TRBV11-2	TRBJ2-7	ASSRTSGIGRYEQY
13	TRBV5-1	TRBJ2-7	ASSVRGQGAWEQY
16	TRBV7-6	TRBJ1-6	ASSLSVGGQAVDSPLH
13	TRBV4-2	TRBJ1-1	ASSQDPGQGTEAF
10	TRBV5-1	TRBJ1-1	ASSISTGEAF
12	TRBV27	TRBJ2-3	ASRWLAGPDTQY
14	TRBV7-2	TRBJ2-1	ASSLGLAGGQDEQF
12	TRBV18	TRBJ1-4	ASSTGTGVEKLF
11	TRBV28	TRBJ1-1	ASYAGGDTEAF
12	TRBV10-2	TRBJ1-3	ASRLQGAGNTIY
12	TRBV16	TRBJ2-7	ASSQSILGSEQY
14	TRBV19	TRBJ2-1	ASKREGLSSYNEQF
10	TRBV30	TRBJ1-2	ASRQGGIDYT
15	TRBV5-4	TRBJ2-6	ASSLRARGTGANVLT
12	TRBV30	TRBJ2-7	AWALAPPFYEQY
12	TRBV11-3	TRBJ1-1	ASSYGPLNTEAF
12	TRBV6-1	TRBJ2-1	ASSEGGHYNEQF
12	TRBV18	TRBJ1-4	ASSSTGQWEKLF
13	TRBV6-1	TRBJ2-5	ASSEEGLGHEAQY